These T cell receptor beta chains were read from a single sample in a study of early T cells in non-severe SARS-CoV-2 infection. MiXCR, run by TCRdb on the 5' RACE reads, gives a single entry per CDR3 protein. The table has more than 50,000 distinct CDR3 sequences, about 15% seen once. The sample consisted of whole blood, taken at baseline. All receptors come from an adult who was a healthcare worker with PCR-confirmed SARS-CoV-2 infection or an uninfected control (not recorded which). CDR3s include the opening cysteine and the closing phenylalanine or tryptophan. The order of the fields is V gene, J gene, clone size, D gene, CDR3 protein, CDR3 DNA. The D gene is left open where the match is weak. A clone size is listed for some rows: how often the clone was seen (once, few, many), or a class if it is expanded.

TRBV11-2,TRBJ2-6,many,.,CASNSGANVLTF,TGTGCCAGCAACTCTGGGGCCAACGTCCTGACTTTC
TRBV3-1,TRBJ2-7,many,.,CASSHDRTDGLYEQYF,TGTGCCAGCAGCCACGATAGGACAGATGGCCTCTACGAGCAGTACTTC
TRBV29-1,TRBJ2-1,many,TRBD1,CSVDRGNEQFF,TGCAGCGTCGACAGGGGCAATGAGCAGTTCTTC
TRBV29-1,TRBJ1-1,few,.,CSVSNSDRSEAFF,TGCAGCGTTTCGAACAGTGATCGTTCTGAAGCTTTCTTT
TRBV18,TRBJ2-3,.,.,CASSRRREADTQYF,TGTGCCAGCTCACGGAGAAGGGAGGCAGATACGCAGTATTTT
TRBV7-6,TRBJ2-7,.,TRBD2,CASSTRLADEQYF,TGTGCCAGCAGCACTCGACTAGCGGACGAGCAGTACTTC
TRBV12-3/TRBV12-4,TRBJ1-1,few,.,CASSYSNTEAFF,TGTGCCAGCAGTTATTCGAACACTGAAGCTTTCTTT
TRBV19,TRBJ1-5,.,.,CASSIEGSQPQHF,TGTGCCAGTAGTATAGAAGGAAGTCAGCCCCAGCATTTT
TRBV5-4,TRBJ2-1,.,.,CASSSPPTYNEQFF,TGTGCCAGCAGCTCCCCCCCGACCTACAATGAGCAGTTCTTC
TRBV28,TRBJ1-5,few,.,CASSLVAGQQPQHF,TGTGCCAGCAGTTTAGTTGCAGGGCAGCAGCCCCAGCATTTT
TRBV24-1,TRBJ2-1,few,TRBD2,CATSDLSRGNEQFF,TGTGCCACCAGTGACCTCTCGCGGGGGAATGAGCAGTTCTTC
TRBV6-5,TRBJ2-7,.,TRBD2,CASSTGGLAGESEQYF,TGTGCCAGCAGTACTGGGGGACTAGCGGGAGAGAGCGAGCAGTACTTC
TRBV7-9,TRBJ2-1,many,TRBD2,CASSSSGLAANEQFF,TGTGCCAGCAGCTCGTCCGGACTAGCTGCCAATGAGCAGTTCTTC
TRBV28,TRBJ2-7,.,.,CASSLSGDYYEQYF,TGTGCCAGCAGTTTAAGTGGGGATTATTACGAGCAGTACTTC
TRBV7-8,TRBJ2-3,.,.,CASSSHWTADTQYF,TGTGCCAGCAGCTCGCACTGGACGGCAGATACGCAGTATTTT
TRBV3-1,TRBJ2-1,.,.,CASSFSRDEQFF,TGTGCCAGCAGCTTCTCCCGGGATGAGCAGTTCTTC
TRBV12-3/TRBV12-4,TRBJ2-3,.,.,CASSPRGSSSPDTQYF,TGTGCCAGCAGTCCCCGGGGTAGTTCCTCCCCGGATACGCAGTATTTT
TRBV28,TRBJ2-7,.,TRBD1,CASRHRVGTASYEQYF,TGTGCCAGCAGGCATAGGGTCGGGACAGCGTCCTACGAGCAGTACTTC
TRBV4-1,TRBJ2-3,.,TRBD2,CASSQVGGGGADTQYF,TGCGCCAGCAGCCAAGTTGGCGGGGGAGGAGCAGATACGCAGTATTTT
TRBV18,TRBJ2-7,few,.,CASSPSTLSYEQYF,TGTGCCAGCTCACCGAGCACACTCTCCTACGAGCAGTACTTC
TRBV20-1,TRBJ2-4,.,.,CSARGLGSLAKNIQYF,TGCAGTGCTAGGGGGCTGGGGAGCCTGGCCAAAAACATTCAGTACTTC
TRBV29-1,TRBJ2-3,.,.,CSVSEGTDTQYF,TGCAGCGTTTCGGAGGGCACAGATACGCAGTATTTT
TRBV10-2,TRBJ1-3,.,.,CASSWDSENTIYF,TGCGCCAGCAGTTGGGACTCTGAAAACACCATATATTTT
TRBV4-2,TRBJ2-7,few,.,CASSQGINLGLTYEQYF,TGTGCCAGCAGCCAAGGTATTAACCTTGGGCTTACCTACGAGCAGTACTTC
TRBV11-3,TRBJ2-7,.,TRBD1,CASSLGQGEGNEQYF,TGTGCCAGCAGCTTAGGACAGGGAGAAGGAAACGAGCAGTACTTC
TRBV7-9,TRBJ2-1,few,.,CASRPSRSASSYNEQFF,TGTGCCAGCAGACCCTCTCGTAGCGCTAGCTCCTACAATGAGCAGTTCTTC
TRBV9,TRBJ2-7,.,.,CASSVDSGHAYEQYF,TGTGCCAGCAGCGTAGATAGTGGTCACGCCTATGAGCAGTACTTC
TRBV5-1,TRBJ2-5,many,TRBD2,CASSKGTSGSQETQYF,TGCGCCAGCAGCAAAGGGACTAGCGGGAGTCAAGAGACCCAGTACTTC
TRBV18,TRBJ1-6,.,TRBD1,CASSLLVAKTGINSPLHF,TGTGCCAGCTCACTATTGGTCGCGAAGACAGGGATTAATTCACCCCTCCACTTT